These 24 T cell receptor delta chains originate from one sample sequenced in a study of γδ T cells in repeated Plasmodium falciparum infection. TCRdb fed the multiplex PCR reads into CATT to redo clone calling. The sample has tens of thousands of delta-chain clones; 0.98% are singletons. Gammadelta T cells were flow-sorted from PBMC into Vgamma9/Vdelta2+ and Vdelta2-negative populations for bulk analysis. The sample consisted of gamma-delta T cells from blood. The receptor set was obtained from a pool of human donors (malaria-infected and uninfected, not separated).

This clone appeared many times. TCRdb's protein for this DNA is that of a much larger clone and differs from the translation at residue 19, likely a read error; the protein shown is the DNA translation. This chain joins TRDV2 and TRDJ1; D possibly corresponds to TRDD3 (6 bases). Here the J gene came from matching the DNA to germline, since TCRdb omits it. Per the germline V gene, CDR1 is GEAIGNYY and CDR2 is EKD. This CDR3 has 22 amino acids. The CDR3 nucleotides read TGTGCCTGTGACCCCATTTTGGCTGGGGACCCTAGTAGGGTCTTCGACACCGATAGACTCATCTTT. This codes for CACDPILAGDPSRVFDTDRLIF.

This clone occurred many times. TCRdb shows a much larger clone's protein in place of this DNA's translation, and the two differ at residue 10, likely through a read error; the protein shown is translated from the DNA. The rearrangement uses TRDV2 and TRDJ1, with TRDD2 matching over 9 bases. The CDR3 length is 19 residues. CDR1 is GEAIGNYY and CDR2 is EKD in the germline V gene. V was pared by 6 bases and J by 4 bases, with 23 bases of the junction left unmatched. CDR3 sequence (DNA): TGTGCCTGTTCCTTCCTACGTACTGGGGAATCGGCTTCCAGCGATAAACTCATCTTT. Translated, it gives CACSFLRTGESASSDKLIF.

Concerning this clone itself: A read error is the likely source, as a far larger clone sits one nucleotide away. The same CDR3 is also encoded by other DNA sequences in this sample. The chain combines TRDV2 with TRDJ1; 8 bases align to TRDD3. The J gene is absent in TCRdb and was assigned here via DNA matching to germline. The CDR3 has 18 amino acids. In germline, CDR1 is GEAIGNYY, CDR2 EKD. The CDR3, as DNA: TGTGCCTGTGACCTAATCAGTACTGGGGGCATATACACCGACAAACTCATCTTT. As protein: CACDLISTGGIYTDKLIF.

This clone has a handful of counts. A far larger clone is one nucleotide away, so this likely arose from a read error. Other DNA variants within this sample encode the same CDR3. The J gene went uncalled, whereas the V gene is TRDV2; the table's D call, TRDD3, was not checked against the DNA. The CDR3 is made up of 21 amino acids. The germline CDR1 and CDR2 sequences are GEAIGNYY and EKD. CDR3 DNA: TGTGCCTGTGACACCGTTACTGGGGGATACGCCGAGCGGAAGGACACCGATAAACTCATTTTT. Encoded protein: CACDTVTGGYAERKDTDKLIF.

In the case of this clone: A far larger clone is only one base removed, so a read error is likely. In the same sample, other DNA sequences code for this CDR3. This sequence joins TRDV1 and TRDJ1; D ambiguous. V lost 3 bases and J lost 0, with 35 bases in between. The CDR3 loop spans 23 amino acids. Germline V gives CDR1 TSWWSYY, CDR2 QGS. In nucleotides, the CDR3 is TGTGCTCTTGGGGAGCTAGTTTTCCGAAGACGAGACCCCGTTCCATCACACACCGATAAACTCATCTTT. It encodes CALGELVFRRRDPVPSHTDKLIF.

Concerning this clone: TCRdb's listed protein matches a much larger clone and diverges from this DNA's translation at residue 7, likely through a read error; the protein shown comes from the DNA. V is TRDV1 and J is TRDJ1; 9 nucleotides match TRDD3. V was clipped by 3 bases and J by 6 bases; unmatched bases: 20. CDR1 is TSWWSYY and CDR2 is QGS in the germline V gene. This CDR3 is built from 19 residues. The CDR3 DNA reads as TGTGCTCTTGGGGACCACAGGGTCGGGCTGGGGGATCCTCAAAATAAACTCATCTTT. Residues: CALGDHRVGLGDPQNKLIF.

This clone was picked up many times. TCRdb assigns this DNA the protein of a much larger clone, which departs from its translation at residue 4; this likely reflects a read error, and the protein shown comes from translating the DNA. The CDR3 nucleotides read TGTGCTCTTAGGGAACCTAGGCATACGACGAACACCGATAAACTCATCTTT. Encoded protein: CALREPRHTTNTDKLIF. This sequence joins TRDV1 and TRDJ1; possibly TRDD3 for D (5 bases). CDR1 is TSWWSYY and CDR2 is QGS in the germline V gene. The CDR3 length is 17 residues.

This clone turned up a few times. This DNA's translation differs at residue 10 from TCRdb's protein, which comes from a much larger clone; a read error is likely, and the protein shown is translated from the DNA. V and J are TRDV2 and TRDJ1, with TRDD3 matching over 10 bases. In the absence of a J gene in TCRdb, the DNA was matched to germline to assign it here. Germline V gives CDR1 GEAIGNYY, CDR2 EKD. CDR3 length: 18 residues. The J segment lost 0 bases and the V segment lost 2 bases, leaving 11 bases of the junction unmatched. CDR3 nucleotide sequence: TGTGCCTGTGACAGGGTACTGGGGGATGCCCAGTACACCGATAAACTCATCTTT. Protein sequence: CACDRVLGDAQYTDKLIF.

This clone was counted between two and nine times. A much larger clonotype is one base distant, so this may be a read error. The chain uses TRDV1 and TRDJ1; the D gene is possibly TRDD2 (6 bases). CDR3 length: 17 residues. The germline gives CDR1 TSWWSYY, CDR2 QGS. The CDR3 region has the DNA TGTGCTCTTCCCTCCTTCCCCCAAGGTACGGACACCGATAAACCCATCTTT. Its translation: CALPSFPQGTDTDKPIF.

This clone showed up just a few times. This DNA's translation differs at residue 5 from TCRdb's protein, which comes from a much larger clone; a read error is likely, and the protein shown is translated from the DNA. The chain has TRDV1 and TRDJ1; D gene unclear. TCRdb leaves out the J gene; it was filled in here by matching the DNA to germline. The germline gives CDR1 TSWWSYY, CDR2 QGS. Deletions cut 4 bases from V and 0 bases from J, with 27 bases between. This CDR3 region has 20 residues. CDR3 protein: CALGGPHLFISHAYTDKLIF. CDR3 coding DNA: TGTGCTCTTGGGGGACCCCACCTATTTATCTCGCATGCGTACACCGATAAACTCATCTTT.

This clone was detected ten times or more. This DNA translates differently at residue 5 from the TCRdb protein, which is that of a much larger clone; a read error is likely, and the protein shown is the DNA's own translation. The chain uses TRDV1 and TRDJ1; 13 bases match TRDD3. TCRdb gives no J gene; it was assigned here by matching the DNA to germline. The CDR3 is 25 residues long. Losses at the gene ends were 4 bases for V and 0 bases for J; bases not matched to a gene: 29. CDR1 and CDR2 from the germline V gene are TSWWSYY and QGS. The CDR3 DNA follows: TGTGCTCTTGGGGGATTACCTTTCACAAGGACTGGGGGATACGCGCGCCGACTGTACACCGATAAACTCATCTTT. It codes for CALGGLPFTRTGGYARRLYTDKLIF.

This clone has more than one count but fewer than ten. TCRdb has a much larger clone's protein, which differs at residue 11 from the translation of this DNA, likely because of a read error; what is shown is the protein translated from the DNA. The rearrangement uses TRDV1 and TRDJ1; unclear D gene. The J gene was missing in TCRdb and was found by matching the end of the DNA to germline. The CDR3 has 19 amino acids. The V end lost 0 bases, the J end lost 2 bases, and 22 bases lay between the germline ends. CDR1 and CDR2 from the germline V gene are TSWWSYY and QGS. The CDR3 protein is CALGELESSRPFITDKLIF. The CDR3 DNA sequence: TGTGCTCTTGGGGAACTAGAGTCGTCCCGGCCCTTTATTACCGATAAACTCATCTTT.

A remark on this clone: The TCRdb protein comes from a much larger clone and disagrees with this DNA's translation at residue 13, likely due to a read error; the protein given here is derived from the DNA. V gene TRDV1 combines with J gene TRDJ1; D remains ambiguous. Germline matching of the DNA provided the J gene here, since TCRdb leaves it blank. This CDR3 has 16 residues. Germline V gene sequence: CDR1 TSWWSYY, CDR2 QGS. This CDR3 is CALGEGVSGDTDELIF. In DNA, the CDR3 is TGTGCTCTTGGGGAAGGCGTAAGCGGAGACACCGATGAACTCATCTTT.

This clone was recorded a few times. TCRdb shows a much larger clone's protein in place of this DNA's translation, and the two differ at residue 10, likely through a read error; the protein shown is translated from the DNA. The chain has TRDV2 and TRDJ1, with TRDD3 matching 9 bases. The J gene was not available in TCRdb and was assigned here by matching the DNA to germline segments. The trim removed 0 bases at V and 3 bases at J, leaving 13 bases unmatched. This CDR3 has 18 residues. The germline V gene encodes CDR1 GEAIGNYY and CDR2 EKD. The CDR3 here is CACDTVAKVGDNSDKLIF. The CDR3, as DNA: TGTGCCTGTGACACCGTGGCGAAGGTGGGGGATAACTCCGATAAACTCATCTTT.

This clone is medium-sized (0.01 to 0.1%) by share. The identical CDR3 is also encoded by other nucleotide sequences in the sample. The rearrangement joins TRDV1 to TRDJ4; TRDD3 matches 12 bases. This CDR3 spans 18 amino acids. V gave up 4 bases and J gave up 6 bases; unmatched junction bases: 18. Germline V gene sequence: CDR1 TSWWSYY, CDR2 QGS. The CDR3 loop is CALGGKTSGWGIRGTLIF. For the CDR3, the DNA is TGTGCTCTTGGGGGAAAAACCTCCGGCTGGGGGATACGCGGGACCCTGATCTTT.

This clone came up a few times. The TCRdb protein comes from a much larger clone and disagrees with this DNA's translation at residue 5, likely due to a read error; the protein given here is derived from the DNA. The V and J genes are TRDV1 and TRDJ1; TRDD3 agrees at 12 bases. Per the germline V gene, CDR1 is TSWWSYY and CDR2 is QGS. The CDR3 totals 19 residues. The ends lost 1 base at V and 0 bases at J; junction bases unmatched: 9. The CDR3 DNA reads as TGTGCTCTTGGGGAACGCGACTGGGGGATACCCAGAAACACCGATAAACTCATCTTT. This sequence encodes CALGERDWGIPRNTDKLIF.

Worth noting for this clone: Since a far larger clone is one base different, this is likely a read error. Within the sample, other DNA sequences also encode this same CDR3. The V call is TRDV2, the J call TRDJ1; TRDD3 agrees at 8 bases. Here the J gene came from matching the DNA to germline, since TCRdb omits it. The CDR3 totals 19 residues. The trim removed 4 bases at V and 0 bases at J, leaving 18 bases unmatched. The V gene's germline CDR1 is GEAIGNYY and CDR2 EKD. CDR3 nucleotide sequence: TGTGCCTGTGATACCGTCTCTTTTACTGGGGGTCCGTACACCGATAAACTCATCTTT. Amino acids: CACDTVSFTGGPYTDKLIF.

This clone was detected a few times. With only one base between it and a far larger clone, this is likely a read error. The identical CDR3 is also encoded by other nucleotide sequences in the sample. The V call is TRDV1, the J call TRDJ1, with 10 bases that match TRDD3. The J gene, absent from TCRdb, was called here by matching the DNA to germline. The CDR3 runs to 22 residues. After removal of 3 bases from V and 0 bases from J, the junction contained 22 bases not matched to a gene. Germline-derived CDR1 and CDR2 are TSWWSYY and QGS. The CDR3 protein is CALGEMGDIGYTGGFNTDKLIF. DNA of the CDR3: TGTGCTCTTGGGGAGATGGGAGATATCGGATATACTGGGGGATTCAACACCGATAAACTCATCTTT.

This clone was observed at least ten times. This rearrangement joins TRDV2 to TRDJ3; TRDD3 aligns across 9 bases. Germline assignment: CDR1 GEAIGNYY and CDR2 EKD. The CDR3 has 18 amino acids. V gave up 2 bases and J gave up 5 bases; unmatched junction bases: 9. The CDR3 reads CACDSAGGSGRDTRQMFF. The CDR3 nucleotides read TGTGCCTGTGACAGCGCTGGGGGATCGGGCCGGGACACCCGACAGATGTTTTTC.

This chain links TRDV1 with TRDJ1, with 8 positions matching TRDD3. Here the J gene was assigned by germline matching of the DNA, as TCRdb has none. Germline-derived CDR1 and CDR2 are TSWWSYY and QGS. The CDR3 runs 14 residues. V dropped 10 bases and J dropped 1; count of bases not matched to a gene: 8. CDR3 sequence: CAHNGGIVTDKLIF. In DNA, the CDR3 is TGTGCTCATAATGGGGGGATAGTCACCGATAAACTCATCTTT.

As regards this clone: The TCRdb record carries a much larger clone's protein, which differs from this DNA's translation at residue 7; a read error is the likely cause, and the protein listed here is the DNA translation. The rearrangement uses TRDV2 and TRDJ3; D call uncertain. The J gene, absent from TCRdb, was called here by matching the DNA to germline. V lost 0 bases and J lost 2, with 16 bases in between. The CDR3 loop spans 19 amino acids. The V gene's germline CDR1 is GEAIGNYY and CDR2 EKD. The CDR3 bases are TGTGCCTGTGACACCGCGGAGGCGTTGAGAGCCTGGGACACCCGACAGATGTTTTTC. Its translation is CACDTAEALRAWDTRQMFF.

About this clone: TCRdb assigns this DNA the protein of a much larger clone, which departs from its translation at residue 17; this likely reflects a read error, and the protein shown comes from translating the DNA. DNA for the CDR3: TGTGCCTGTGACACCTGGGGGGAGGATACGCGCTCCTGGGACACCCGACGGATGTTTTTC. Encoded protein: CACDTWGEDTRSWDTRRMFF. V is TRDV2 and J is TRDJ3; 7 bases fit TRDD3. The J gene, not given by TCRdb, was assigned here from a germline match of the nucleotide sequence. The length of the CDR3 is 20 residues. CDR1 and CDR2 (germline): GEAIGNYY, EKD.

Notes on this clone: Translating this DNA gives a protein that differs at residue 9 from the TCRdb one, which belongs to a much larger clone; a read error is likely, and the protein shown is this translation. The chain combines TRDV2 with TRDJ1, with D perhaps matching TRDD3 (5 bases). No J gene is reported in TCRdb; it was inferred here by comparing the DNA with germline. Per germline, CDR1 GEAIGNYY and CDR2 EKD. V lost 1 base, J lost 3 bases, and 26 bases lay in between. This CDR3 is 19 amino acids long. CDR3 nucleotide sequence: TGTGCCTGTGACACGGTCCCCGCCGGTGGGGCCCCGGACCCCGATAAACTCATCTTT. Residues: CACDTVPAGGAPDPDKLIF.

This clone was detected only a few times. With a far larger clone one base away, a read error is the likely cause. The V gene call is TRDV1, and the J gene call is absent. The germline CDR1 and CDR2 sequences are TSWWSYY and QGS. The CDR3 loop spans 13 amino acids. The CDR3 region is CALNKGAWFVLIF. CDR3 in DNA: TGTGCCCTTAACAAAGGGGCCTGGTTTGTGCTCATCTTT.